These T cell receptor beta chains were read from a single sample in a study of blood T cell repertoires in COVID-19. The data were produced by immunoSEQ multiplex PCR, yet TCRdb's version contains in-frame clones alone and is incomplete. The sample has roughly 170,000 clones, 70% to 90% seen once. The source material was peripheral blood. The receptor source for this set is a man aged 40-49 years who had recovered from COVID-19. The CDR3 runs from the conserved cysteine through the conserved F or W. A D gene is named only where the DNA matches it firmly. Not every row has a clone size; where given, it reads once, few, many or a size class.

j_gene: TRBJ2-1; abundance: once; d_gene: NA; v_gene: TRBV29-1; CDR3aa: CSVDRSWQGGGNEQFF; CDR3nt: TGCAGCGTTGATCGCTCATGGCAGGGAGGGGGCAATGAGCAGTTCTTC
j_gene: TRBJ1-5; abundance: NA; d_gene: NA; v_gene: TRBV19; CDR3aa: CASSTQRNQPQHF; CDR3nt: TGTGCCAGTAGTACGCAGCGAAATCAGCCCCAGCATTTT
j_gene: TRBJ2-1; abundance: NA; d_gene: TRBD2; v_gene: TRBV30; CDR3aa: CAWSVQASGRNEQFF; CDR3nt: TGTGCCTGGAGTGTACAGGCTAGCGGGAGGAATGAGCAGTTCTTC
j_gene: TRBJ2-3; abundance: NA; d_gene: NA; v_gene: TRBV30; CDR3aa: CAWSYGSLTDTQYF; CDR3nt: TGTGCCTGGAGTTACGGTTCCCTCACAGATACGCAGTATTTT
j_gene: TRBJ2-2; abundance: few; d_gene: TRBD2; v_gene: TRBV5-1; CDR3aa: CASSPSGTGELFF; CDR3nt: TGCGCCAGCAGCCCTAGCGGAACCGGGGAGCTGTTTTTT
j_gene: TRBJ1-4; abundance: NA; d_gene: TRBD1; v_gene: TRBV11-2; CDR3aa: CASSHTTGGASGKLFF; CDR3nt: TGTGCCAGCAGCCATACGACAGGGGGAGCTTCTGGAAAACTGTTTTTT
j_gene: TRBJ2-2; abundance: NA; d_gene: NA; v_gene: TRBV9; CDR3aa: CASSVGDGGLYTGELFF; CDR3nt: TGTGCCAGCAGCGTAGGGGATGGAGGACTTTACACCGGGGAGCTGTTTTTT
j_gene: TRBJ2-4; abundance: NA; d_gene: NA; v_gene: TRBV18; CDR3aa: CASSPSAQISIQYF; CDR3nt: TGTGCCAGCTCACCAAGTGCGCAAATCTCCATTCAGTACTTC
j_gene: TRBJ1-5; abundance: once; d_gene: NA; v_gene: TRBV21-1; CDR3aa: CATPERGQPDNQPQHF; CDR3nt: TGTGCCACCCCGGAAAGAGGACAGCCCGACAATCAGCCCCAGCATTTT
j_gene: TRBJ2-3; abundance: NA; d_gene: TRBD2; v_gene: TRBV18; CDR3aa: CASSTTSGRTSTDTQYF; CDR3nt: TGTGCCAGCTCAACGACTAGCGGGCGCACTAGCACAGATACGCAGTATTTT
j_gene: TRBJ2-3; abundance: NA; d_gene: NA; v_gene: TRBV28; CDR3aa: CALSSGRGTDTQYF; CDR3nt: TGTGCCCTTAGTTCCGGGAGAGGGACAGATACGCAGTATTTT
j_gene: TRBJ1-5; abundance: NA; d_gene: NA; v_gene: TRBV7-2; CDR3aa: CASSPDWPNQPQHF; CDR3nt: TGTGCCAGCAGCCCCGACTGGCCTAATCAGCCCCAGCATTTT
j_gene: TRBJ2-1; abundance: NA; d_gene: NA; v_gene: TRBV15; CDR3aa: CATSGPDYSSSYNEQFF; CDR3nt: TGTGCCACCAGCGGTCCGGACTATTCGAGCTCCTACAATGAGCAGTTCTTC
j_gene: TRBJ2-7; abundance: NA; d_gene: NA; v_gene: TRBV7-9; CDR3aa: CASSLVSEQYF; CDR3nt: TGTGCCAGCAGCTTAGTCTCCGAGCAGTACTTC
j_gene: TRBJ1-1; abundance: NA; d_gene: NA; v_gene: TRBV6-1; CDR3aa: CASSENGWATEAFF; CDR3nt: TGTGCCAGCAGTGAAAATGGGTGGGCCACTGAAGCTTTCTTT
j_gene: TRBJ1-4; abundance: NA; d_gene: NA; v_gene: TRBV27; CDR3aa: CASSFGGGVQSNEKLFF; CDR3nt: TGTGCCAGCAGTTTCGGGGGGGGCGTTCAATCTAATGAAAAACTGTTTTTT
j_gene: TRBJ2-1; abundance: NA; d_gene: TRBD1; v_gene: TRBV5-4; CDR3aa: CASSDRTGGHNEQFF; CDR3nt: TGTGCCAGCAGCGACCGGACAGGGGGCCACAATGAGCAGTTCTTC
j_gene: TRBJ2-2; abundance: few; d_gene: TRBD2; v_gene: TRBV23-1; CDR3aa: CASSPKGGANTGELFF; CDR3nt: TGCGCCAGCAGCCCCAAGGGAGGGGCCAACACCGGGGAGCTGTTTTTT
j_gene: TRBJ1-3; abundance: NA; d_gene: NA; v_gene: TRBV6-5; CDR3aa: CASTDVGNTIYF; CDR3nt: TGTGCCAGCACAGATGTTGGAAACACCATATATTTT
j_gene: TRBJ2-7; abundance: few; d_gene: TRBD2; v_gene: TRBV19; CDR3aa: CASSPTSGESYEQYF; CDR3nt: TGTGCCAGTAGTCCGACTAGCGGGGAATCCTACGAGCAGTACTTC
j_gene: TRBJ2-6; abundance: NA; d_gene: NA; v_gene: TRBV3-1/TRBV3-2; CDR3aa: CASSQRGNGANVLTF; CDR3nt: TGTGCCAGCAGCCAACGAGGGAACGGGGCCAACGTCCTGACTTTC
j_gene: TRBJ1-1; abundance: NA; d_gene: NA; v_gene: TRBV6-5; CDR3aa: CASSYSLHQNTEAFF; CDR3nt: TGTGCCAGCAGTTACTCTTTACACCAGAACACTGAAGCTTTCTTT
j_gene: TRBJ1-6; abundance: once; d_gene: NA; v_gene: TRBV7-3; CDR3aa: CASSLRAGAPNSPLHF; CDR3nt: TGTGCCAGCAGCTTAAGGGCGGGGGCTCCAAATTCACCCCTCCACTTT
j_gene: TRBJ2-2; abundance: NA; d_gene: TRBD1; v_gene: TRBV27; CDR3aa: CASSPQGAITGELFF; CDR3nt: TGTGCCAGCAGTCCACAGGGGGCAATCACCGGGGAGCTGTTTTTT
j_gene: TRBJ2-7; abundance: NA; d_gene: NA; v_gene: TRBV5-8; CDR3aa: CASSLTAGSYEQYF; CDR3nt: TGTGCCAGCAGCTTGACGGCGGGAAGTTACGAGCAGTACTTC
j_gene: TRBJ2-2; abundance: NA; d_gene: NA; v_gene: TRBV2; CDR3aa: CASFPAGTRTGELFF; CDR3nt: TGTGCCAGCTTCCCAGCGGGTACTCGCACCGGGGAGCTGTTTTTT
j_gene: TRBJ2-3; abundance: once; d_gene: NA; v_gene: TRBV19; CDR3aa: CASNSGFSTDTQYF; CDR3nt: TGTGCCAGTAATTCAGGGTTTAGCACAGATACGCAGTATTTT
j_gene: TRBJ2-1; abundance: NA; d_gene: NA; v_gene: TRBV27; CDR3aa: CASSLREHSYNEQFF; CDR3nt: TGTGCCAGCAGTCTCCGGGAGCATTCCTACAATGAGCAGTTCTTC
j_gene: TRBJ1-6; abundance: once; d_gene: NA; v_gene: TRBV11-2; CDR3aa: CASSTGGYYNSPLHF; CDR3nt: TGTGCCAGCAGTACCGGGGGGTACTATAATTCACCCCTCCACTTT
j_gene: TRBJ2-7; abundance: NA; d_gene: NA; v_gene: TRBV6-5; CDR3aa: CASSPRRTAPREQYF; CDR3nt: TGTGCCAGCAGTCCCCGGAGGACAGCTCCTCGGGAGCAGTACTTC
j_gene: TRBJ2-7; abundance: few; d_gene: TRBD1; v_gene: TRBV6-5; CDR3aa: CASSSAGTGGHEQYF; CDR3nt: TGTGCCAGCAGTTCGGCCGGGACAGGGGGCCACGAGCAGTACTTC
j_gene: TRBJ1-5; abundance: few; d_gene: NA; v_gene: TRBV12-3/TRBV12-4; CDR3aa: CASSLSGQPQHF; CDR3nt: TGTGCCAGCAGTTTAAGCGGTCAGCCCCAGCATTTT
j_gene: TRBJ2-7; abundance: NA; d_gene: TRBD1; v_gene: TRBV6-5; CDR3aa: CASSKRGLSTYEQYF; CDR3nt: TGTGCCAGCAGCAAAAGGGGGCTATCCACCTACGAGCAGTACTTC
j_gene: TRBJ1-2; abundance: NA; d_gene: NA; v_gene: TRBV3-1/TRBV3-2; CDR3aa: CASSLNWGSNYGYTF; CDR3nt: TGTGCCAGCAGCCTCAACTGGGGCAGCAACTATGGCTACACCTTC
j_gene: TRBJ1-1; abundance: NA; d_gene: NA; v_gene: TRBV12-3/TRBV12-4; CDR3aa: CASSLADWSEAFF; CDR3nt: TGTGCCAGCAGCTTAGCAGATTGGAGCGAAGCTTTCTTT
j_gene: TRBJ1-6; abundance: NA; d_gene: NA; v_gene: TRBV5-8; CDR3aa: CASSLDRRGNSPLHF; CDR3nt: TGTGCCAGCAGCTTGGACCGCAGGGGAAATTCACCCCTCCACTTT
j_gene: TRBJ1-1; abundance: NA; d_gene: TRBD1; v_gene: TRBV7-9; CDR3aa: CASSPRQGGNTEAFF; CDR3nt: TGTGCCAGCAGTCCGAGACAGGGGGGGAACACTGAAGCTTTCTTT
j_gene: TRBJ1-4; abundance: NA; d_gene: NA; v_gene: TRBV15; CDR3aa: CATSRDQGTEKLFF; CDR3nt: TGTGCCACCAGCAGAGATCAGGGGACAGAAAAACTGTTTTTT
j_gene: TRBJ2-7; abundance: NA; d_gene: NA; v_gene: TRBV6-1; CDR3aa: CASSEAWQVDEQYF; CDR3nt: TGTGCCAGCAGTGAAGCGTGGCAGGTTGACGAGCAGTACTTC
j_gene: TRBJ1-5; abundance: NA; d_gene: NA; v_gene: TRBV30; CDR3aa: CAWSLSGSIDNQPQHF; CDR3nt: TGTGCCTGGAGTCTTTCAGGGTCGATAGACAATCAGCCCCAGCATTTT
j_gene: TRBJ2-7; abundance: NA; d_gene: TRBD2; v_gene: TRBV5-1; CDR3aa: CASSLGTGTRAHEQYF; CDR3nt: TGCGCCAGCAGCTTGGGAACCGGGACTAGAGCCCACGAGCAGTACTTC
j_gene: TRBJ1-2; abundance: NA; d_gene: TRBD1; v_gene: TRBV29-1; CDR3aa: CSVETGDYGYTF; CDR3nt: TGCAGCGTTGAGACAGGGGACTATGGCTACACCTTC
j_gene: TRBJ2-5; abundance: NA; d_gene: NA; v_gene: TRBV6-5; CDR3aa: CASRRERGLQETQYF; CDR3nt: TGTGCCAGCAGGAGGGAGAGGGGACTTCAAGAGACCCAGTACTTC
j_gene: TRBJ2-1; abundance: NA; d_gene: NA; v_gene: TRBV9; CDR3aa: CASSSTSSEQFF; CDR3nt: TGTGCCAGCAGCTCGACTAGTTCTGAGCAGTTCTTC
j_gene: TRBJ2-5; abundance: NA; d_gene: TRBD1; v_gene: TRBV28; CDR3aa: CASNRQGADQETQYF; CDR3nt: TGTGCCAGCAATAGACAGGGGGCTGACCAAGAGACCCAGTACTTC